These 6 T cell receptor beta chains were all obtained from the same sample, sequenced in a study of neurological immune-mediated disorders. TCRdb passed the 5' RACE reads through MiXCR, listing each CDR3 protein once. Of around 70,000 distinct CDR3 sequences in the sample, 5.2% were seen once. Sequencing was performed on PBMCs. All receptors come from a man in his late teens or twenties with multiple sclerosis.

The sample holds many counts of this clonotype. The chain employs TRBV29-1 and TRBJ2-2; either TRBD1 or TRBD2 may supply D (5 bases each). Deletions cut 2 bases from V and 2 bases from J, with 12 bases between. The CDR3 consists of 15 residues. CDR1 is SQVTM, CDR2 ANQGSEA, per germline. In nucleotides, the CDR3 is TGCAGCGTTGAATACGAGGGGACCAACACCGGGGAGCTGTTTTTT. It codes for CSVEYEGTNTGELFF.

The chain is built from TRBV27 and TRBJ1-4; 9 bases fit TRBD1. The germline V gene has CDR1 MNHEY and CDR2 SMNVEV (reference sequence). V lost 5 bases, J lost 7 bases, and 8 bases stayed unmatched. This CDR3 is built from 15 residues. CDR3 loop: CASSPQTGGGEKLFF. As DNA, the CDR3 is TGTGCCAGCAGTCCCCAGACAGGGGGAGGTGAAAAACTGTTTTTT.

This clonotype was observed many times. The chain carries TRBV13 and TRBJ2-1, with 9 bases that match TRBD2. The trim removed 0 bases at V and 5 bases at J, leaving 2 bases unmatched. Germline V gene sequence: CDR1 PRHDT, CDR2 FYEKMQ (reference sequence). CDR3 length: 15 residues. The CDR3 DNA follows: TGTGCCAGCAGCTTAGGGGCTAGCGGGGACAATGAGCAGTTCTTC. This sequence encodes CASSLGASGDNEQFF. Filled out from reference TRBV13 and TRBJ2-1, the complete variable domain reads AAGVIQSPRHLIKEKRETATLKCYPIPRHDTVYWYQQGPGQDPQFLISFYEKMQSDKGSIPDRFSAQQFSDYHSELNMSSLELGDSALYFCASSLGASGDNEQFFGPGTRLTVL.

This clonotype was observed at least ten times. The V gene is TRBV5-1, the J gene TRBJ1-1; D is possibly TRBD1 (5 bases). CDR3 size: 15 residues. The ends were cut back, 0 bases at V and 2 bases at J, with 11 bases in the middle. The V gene's germline CDR1 is SGHRS and CDR2 YFSETQ. CDR3 nucleotide sequence: TGCGCCAGCAGCTTGGCGGTGGGGGTAAACACTGAAGCTTTCTTT. The encoded protein is CASSLAVGVNTEAFF.

The chain couples TRBV6-2 or TRBV6-3 to TRBJ1-2, with TRBD1 as a possible D gene (5 bases). This CDR3 has 15 residues. Germline V lookup: CDR1 MNHEY, CDR2 SVGEGT. Trimming removed 5 bases from V and 7 bases from J, with 20 bases in between. The CDR3 DNA reads as TGTGCCAGCAGTCCCCCCGCGGGGGGGTGGAGTGGCTACACCTTC. Translation gives CASSPPAGGWSGYTF.

This clonotype came up many times. This sequence joins TRBV7-2 and TRBJ2-7, with D hard to call. CDR1 SGHTA and CDR2 FQGNSA come from the germline V gene. This CDR3 contains 12 residues. The V end lost 5 bases, the J end lost 2 bases, and 7 bases lay between the germline ends. The CDR3 DNA follows: TGTGCCAGCAGCCCTAATACCTACGAGCAGTACTTC. It codes for CASSPNTYEQYF.